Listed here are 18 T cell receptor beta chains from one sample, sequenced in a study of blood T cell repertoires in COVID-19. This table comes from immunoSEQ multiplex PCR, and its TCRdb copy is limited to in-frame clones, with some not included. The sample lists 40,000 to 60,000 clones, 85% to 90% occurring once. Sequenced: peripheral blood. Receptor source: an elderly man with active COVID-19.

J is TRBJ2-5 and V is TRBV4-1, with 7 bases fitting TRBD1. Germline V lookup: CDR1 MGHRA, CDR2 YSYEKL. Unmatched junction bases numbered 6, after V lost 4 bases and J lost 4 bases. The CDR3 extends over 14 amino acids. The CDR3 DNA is TGCGCCAGCAGCCCTACAGGGGACCGAGAGACCCAGTACTTC. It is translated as CASSPTGDRETQYF.

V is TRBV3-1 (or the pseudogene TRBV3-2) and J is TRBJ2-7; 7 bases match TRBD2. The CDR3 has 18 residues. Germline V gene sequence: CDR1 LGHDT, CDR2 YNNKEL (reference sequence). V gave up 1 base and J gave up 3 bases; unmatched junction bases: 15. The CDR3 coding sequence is TGTGCCAGCAGCCAAGTTCCGATTGGCGGGAGTGGAGACTACGAGCAGTACTTC. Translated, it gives CASSQVPIGGSGDYEQYF.

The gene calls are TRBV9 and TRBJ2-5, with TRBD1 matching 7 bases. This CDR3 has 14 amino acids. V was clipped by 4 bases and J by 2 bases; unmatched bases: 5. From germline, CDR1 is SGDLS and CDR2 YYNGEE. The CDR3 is CASSPTGEQETQYF. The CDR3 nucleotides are TGTGCCAGCAGCCCAACAGGGGAACAAGAGACCCAGTACTTC.

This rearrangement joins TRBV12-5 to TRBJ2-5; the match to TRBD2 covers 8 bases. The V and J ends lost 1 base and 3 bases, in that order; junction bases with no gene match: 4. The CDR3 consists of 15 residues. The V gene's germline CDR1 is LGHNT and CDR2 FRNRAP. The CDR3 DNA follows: TGTGCTAGTGGTTTGGCACCAGCGGGAGAAGAGACCCAGTACTTC. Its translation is CASGLAPAGEETQYF.

The CDR3 spells CASSSIYREIFCETQYF. The CDR3 region has the DNA TGTGCCAGCAGCTCAATTTACCGGGAGATATTCTGCGAGACCCAGTACTTC. The chain is built from TRBV7-3 and TRBJ2-5, with a tentative D call TRBD2 (6 bases). This CDR3 has 17 residues. The V end lost 4 bases, the J end lost 5 bases, and 23 bases lay between the germline ends. CDR1 and CDR2 from the germline V gene are SGHTA and FQGTGA.

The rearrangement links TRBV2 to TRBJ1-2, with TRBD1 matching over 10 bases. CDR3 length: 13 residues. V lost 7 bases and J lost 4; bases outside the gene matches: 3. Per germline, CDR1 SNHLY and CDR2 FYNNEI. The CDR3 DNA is TGTGCCAGCACGACAGGGGGCATCTATGGCTACACCTTC. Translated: CASTTGGIYGYTF. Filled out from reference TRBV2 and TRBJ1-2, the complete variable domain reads EPEVTQTPSHQVTQMGQEVILRCVPISNHLYFYWYRQILGQKVEFLVSFYNNEISEKSEIFDDQFSVERPDGSNFTLKIRSTKLEDSAMYFCASTTGGIYGYTFGSGTRLTVV.

DNA of the CDR3: TGTGCCAGTAGTCCCAGAGGGACAGGGGGCTTCAATGAGCAGTTCTTC. Protein product: CASSPRGTGGFNEQFF. The V and J genes are TRBV19 and TRBJ2-1; 12 nucleotides line up with TRBD1. The CDR3 runs 16 residues. Germline V CDR1 and CDR2: LNHDA, SQIVND (reference sequence). Unmatched junction bases numbered 8, after V lost 5 bases and J lost 6 bases.

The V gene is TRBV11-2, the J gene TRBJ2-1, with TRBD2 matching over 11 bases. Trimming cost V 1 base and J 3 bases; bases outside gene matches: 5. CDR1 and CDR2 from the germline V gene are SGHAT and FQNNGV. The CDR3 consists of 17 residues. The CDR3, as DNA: TGTGCCAGCAGCTTAGGGAGGGGGACTAGCGGCTACAATGAGCAGTTCTTC. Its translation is CASSLGRGTSGYNEQFF.

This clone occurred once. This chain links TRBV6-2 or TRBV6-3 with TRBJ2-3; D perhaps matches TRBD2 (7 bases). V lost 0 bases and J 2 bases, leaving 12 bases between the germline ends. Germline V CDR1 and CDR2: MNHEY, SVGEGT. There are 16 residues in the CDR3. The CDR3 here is CASSYSPGGVTDTQYF. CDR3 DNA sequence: TGTGCCAGCAGTTACTCGCCGGGGGGCGTCACAGATACGCAGTATTTT.

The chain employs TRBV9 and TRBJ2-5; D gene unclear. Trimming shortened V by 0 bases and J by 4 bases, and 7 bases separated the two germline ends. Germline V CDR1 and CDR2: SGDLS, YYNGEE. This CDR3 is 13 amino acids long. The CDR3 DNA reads TGTGCCAGCAGCGTAGGTCCCTTAGAGACCCAGTACTTC. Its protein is CASSVGPLETQYF.

The CDR3 region is CASSLVGSQETQYF. In nucleotides, the CDR3 is TGTGCCAGCAGCCTGGTGGGGAGTCAAGAGACCCAGTACTTC. The rearrangement joins TRBV7-2 to TRBJ2-5, with a weak D call TRBD2 (5 bases). Trimming stripped 5 bases from V and 2 bases from J, with 12 bases between. The germline V gene encodes CDR1 SGHTA and CDR2 FQGNSA. This CDR3 has 14 amino acids.

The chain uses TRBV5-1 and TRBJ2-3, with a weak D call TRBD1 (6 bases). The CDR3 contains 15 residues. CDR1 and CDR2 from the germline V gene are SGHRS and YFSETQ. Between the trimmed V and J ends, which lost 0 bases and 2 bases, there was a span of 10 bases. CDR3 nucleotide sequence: TGCGCCAGCAGCTTGGCTAGGGGGTACACAGATACGCAGTATTTT. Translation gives CASSLARGYTDTQYF.

The CDR3 nucleotides read TGTGCCAGCAGCCGCCTAGCGGGAGAGGGCGAGCAGTACTTC. It specifies CASSRLAGEGEQYF. V gene TRBV6-5 combines with J gene TRBJ2-7; TRBD2 agrees at 10 bases. CDR1 and CDR2 from the germline V gene are MNHEY and SVGAGI. The CDR3 totals 14 residues. J was trimmed by 6 bases and V by 6 bases; bases with no gene match: 8.

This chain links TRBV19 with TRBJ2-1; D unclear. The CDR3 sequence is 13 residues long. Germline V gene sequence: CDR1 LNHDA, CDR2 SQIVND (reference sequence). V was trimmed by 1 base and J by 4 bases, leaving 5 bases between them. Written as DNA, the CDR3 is TGTGCCAGTAGTATAGCCCCATACAATGAGCAGTTCTTC. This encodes CASSIAPYNEQFF. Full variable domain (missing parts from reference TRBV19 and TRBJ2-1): DGGITQSPKYLFRKEGQNVTLSCEQNLNHDAMYWYRQDPGQGLRLIYYSQIVNDFQKGDIAEGYSVSREKKESFPLTVTSAQKNPTAFYLCASSIAPYNEQFFGPGTRLTVL.

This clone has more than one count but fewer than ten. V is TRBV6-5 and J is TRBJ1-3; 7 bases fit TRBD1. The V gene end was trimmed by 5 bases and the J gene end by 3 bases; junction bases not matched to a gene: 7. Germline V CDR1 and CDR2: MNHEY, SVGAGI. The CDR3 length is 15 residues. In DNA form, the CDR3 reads TGTGCCAGCAGTACGACGTGGGACAGTGGAAACACCATATATTTT. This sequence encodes CASSTTWDSGNTIYF.

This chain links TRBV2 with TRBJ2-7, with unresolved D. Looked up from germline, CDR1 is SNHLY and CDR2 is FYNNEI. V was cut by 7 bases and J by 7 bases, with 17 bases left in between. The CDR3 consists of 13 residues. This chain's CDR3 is CASNPEVGFEQYF. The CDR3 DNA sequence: TGTGCCAGCAATCCCGAGGTTGGGTTTGAGCAGTACTTC.

CDR3 sequence reads: CASSDGQGPTLSYEQYF. DNA of the CDR3: TGTGCCAGCAGCGATGGACAGGGCCCCACACTAAGCTACGAGCAGTACTTC. The chain links TRBV9 to TRBJ2-7, with 8 positions matching TRBD1. J gave up 3 bases and V 3 bases, and 14 bases lay outside the gene matches. Per the germline V gene, CDR1 is SGDLS and CDR2 is YYNGEE. The CDR3 loop spans 17 amino acids.

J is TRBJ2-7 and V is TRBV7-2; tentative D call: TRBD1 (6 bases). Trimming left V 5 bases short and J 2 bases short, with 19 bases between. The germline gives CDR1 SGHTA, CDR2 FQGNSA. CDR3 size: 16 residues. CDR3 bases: TGTGCCAGCAGCACCGGACAGAGTCTCTTGACCTACGAGCAGTACTTC. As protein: CASSTGQSLLTYEQYF.